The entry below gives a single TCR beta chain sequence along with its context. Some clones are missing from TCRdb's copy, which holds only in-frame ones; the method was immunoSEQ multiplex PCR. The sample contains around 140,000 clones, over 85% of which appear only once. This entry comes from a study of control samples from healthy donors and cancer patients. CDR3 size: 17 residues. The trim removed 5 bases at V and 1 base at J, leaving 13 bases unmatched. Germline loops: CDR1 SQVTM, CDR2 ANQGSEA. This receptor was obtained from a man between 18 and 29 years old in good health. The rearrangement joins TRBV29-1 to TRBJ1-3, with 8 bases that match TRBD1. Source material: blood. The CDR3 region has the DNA TGCAGCGTTCAGGACAGGGCTAGTCGGAGGTCTGGAAACACCATATATTTT. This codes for CSVQDRASRRSGNTIYF.